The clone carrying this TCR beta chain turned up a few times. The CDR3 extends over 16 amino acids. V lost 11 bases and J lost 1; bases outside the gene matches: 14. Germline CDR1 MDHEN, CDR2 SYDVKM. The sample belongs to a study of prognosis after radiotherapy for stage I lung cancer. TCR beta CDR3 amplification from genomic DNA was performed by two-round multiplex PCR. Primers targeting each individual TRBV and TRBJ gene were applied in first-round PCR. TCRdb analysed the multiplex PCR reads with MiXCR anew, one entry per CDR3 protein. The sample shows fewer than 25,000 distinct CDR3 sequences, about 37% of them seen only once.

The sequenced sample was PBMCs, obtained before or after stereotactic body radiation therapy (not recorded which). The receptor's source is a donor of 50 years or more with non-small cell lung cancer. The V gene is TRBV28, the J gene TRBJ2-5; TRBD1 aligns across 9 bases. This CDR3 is CAGGQGRTWGQETQYF. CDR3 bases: TGTGCCGGCGGACAGGGGAGGACTTGGGGCCAAGAGACCCAGTACTTC.